This T cell receptor (beta chain) is drawn from a study of T cell repertoires in cytomegalovirus infection. A single record per CDR3 protein comes from TCRdb applying MiXCR to the reads. The data contain fewer than 900,000 distinct CDR3 sequences, 29% of them seen just once; the ten biggest clones take up roughly 13%. Germline CDR1 is MNHGY and CDR2 is SAAAGT. V lost 6 bases and J 4 bases, leaving 12 bases between the germline ends. The CDR3 spans 13 residues. This clonotype was seen a few times. Its antigen is not known. Study-level findings and limits: The ex vivo response was dominated by HLA-C-restricted CMV-specific TCR beta clonotypes.

The TCR originated in a human donor in good health (CMV status not recorded). Some clones in this sample may be carry-over from other donors' samples. The sequences come from cultured CD8+ T cells from PBMCs, collected from culture after CMV antigen stimulation. The rearrangement links TRBV6-8 to TRBJ1-2; tentatively, D is TRBD1 (6 bases). The CDR3 sequence: CASRQGPFYGYTF. The CDR3 DNA reads TGTGCCAGCAGGCAGGGGCCCTTCTATGGCTACACCTTC.